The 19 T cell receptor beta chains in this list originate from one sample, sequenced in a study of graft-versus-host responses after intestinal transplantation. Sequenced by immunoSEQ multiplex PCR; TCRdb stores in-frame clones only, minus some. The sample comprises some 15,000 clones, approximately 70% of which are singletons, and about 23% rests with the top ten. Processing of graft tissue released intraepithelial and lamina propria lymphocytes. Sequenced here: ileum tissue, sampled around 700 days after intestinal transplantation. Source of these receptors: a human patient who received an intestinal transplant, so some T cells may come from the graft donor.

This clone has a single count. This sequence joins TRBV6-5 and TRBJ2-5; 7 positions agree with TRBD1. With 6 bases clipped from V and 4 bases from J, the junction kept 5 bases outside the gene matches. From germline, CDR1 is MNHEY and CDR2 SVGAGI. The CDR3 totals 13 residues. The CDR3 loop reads CASSLTGTETQYF. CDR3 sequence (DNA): TGTGCCAGCAGCTTGACAGGGACAGAGACCCAGTACTTC.

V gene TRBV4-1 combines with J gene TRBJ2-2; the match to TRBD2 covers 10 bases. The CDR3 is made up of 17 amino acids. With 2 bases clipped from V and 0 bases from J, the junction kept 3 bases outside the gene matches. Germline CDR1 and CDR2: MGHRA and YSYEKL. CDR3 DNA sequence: TGCGCCAGCAGCCAAACTAGCGGGGCCCCGAACACCGGGGAGCTGTTTTTT. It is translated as CASSQTSGAPNTGELFF.

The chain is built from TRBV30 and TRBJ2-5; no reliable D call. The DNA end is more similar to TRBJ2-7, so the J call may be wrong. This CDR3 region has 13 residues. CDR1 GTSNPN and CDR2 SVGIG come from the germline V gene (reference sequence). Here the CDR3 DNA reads TGTGCCTGGAGTGCCACTACCCTCTACGAGCAGTACTTC. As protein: CAWSATTLYEQYF.

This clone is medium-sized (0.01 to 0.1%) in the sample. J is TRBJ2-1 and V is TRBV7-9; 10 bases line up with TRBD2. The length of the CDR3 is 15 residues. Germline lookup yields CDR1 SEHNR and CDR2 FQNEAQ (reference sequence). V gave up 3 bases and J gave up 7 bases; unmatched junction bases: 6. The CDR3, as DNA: TGTGCCAGCAGCTTCATGTATAGCGGGAGGAATGAGCAGTTCTTC. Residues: CASSFMYSGRNEQFF.

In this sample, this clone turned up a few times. CDR3: CASSPAGVMSGELFF. The CDR3 bases are TGTGCCAGCAGCCCAGCGGGAGTCATGTCCGGGGAGCTGTTTTTT. This chain links TRBV5-6 with TRBJ2-2; 8 nucleotides agree with TRBD2. Germline V gene lookup returns CDR1 SGHDT and CDR2 YYEEEE. The CDR3 is made up of 15 amino acids. V trimming: 4 bases; J trimming: 6 bases; junction bases outside the gene matches: 8.

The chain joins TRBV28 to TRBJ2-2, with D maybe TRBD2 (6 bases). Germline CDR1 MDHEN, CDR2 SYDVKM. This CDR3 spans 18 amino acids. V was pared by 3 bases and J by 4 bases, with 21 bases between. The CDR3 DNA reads TGTGCCAGCAGTTTGGCCACTCGGGGACTTTCCTTCACCGGGGAGCTGTTTTTT. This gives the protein CASSLATRGLSFTGELFF.

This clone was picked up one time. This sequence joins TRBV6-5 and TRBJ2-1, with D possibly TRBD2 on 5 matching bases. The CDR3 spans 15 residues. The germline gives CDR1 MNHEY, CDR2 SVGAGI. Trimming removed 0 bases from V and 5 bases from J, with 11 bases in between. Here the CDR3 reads CASSYSSGYDNEQFF. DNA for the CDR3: TGTGCCAGCAGTTACTCATCGGGGTATGACAATGAGCAGTTCTTC.

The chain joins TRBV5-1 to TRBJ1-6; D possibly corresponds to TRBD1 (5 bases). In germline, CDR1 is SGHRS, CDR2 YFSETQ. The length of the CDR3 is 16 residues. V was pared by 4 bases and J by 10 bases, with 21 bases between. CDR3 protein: CASSPRADPGDSPLHF. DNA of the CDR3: TGCGCCAGCAGCCCAAGGGCGGACCCGGGGGACTCACCCCTCCACTTT.

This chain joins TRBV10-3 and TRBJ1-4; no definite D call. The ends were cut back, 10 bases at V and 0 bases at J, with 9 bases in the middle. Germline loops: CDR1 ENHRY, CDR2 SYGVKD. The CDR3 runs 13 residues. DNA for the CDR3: TGTGCCACGGCCCCCTCAACTAATGAAAAACTGTTTTTT. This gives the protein CATAPSTNEKLFF.

The CDR3 spells CASSPTTGAGGYTF. CDR3 bases: TGTGCCAGCAGCCCGACGACAGGGGCGGGTGGCTACACCTTC. The chain combines TRBV11-2 with TRBJ1-2; 8 bases map to TRBD1. CDR3 length: 14 residues. Germline trimming cut 5 bases from V and 7 bases from J; bases unmatched to any gene: 9. Germline CDR1 SGHAT, CDR2 FQNNGV.

The CDR3 loop is CASSRGGTQYF. Here the CDR3 DNA reads TGCGCCAGCAGCCGGGGGGGTACGCAGTATTTT. The chain uses TRBV5-1 and TRBJ2-3, with 8 nucleotides matching TRBD2. The CDR3 has 11 amino acids. The junction had 0 bases not matched to a gene; V was cut back by 4 bases and J by 8 bases. Germline CDR1 reads SGHRS; CDR2 reads YFSETQ.

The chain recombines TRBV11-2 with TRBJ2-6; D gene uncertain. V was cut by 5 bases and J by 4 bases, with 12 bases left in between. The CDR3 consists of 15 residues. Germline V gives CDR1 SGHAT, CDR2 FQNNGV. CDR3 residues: CASSIRVDGANVLTF. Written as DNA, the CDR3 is TGTGCCAGCAGCATCCGCGTAGACGGGGCCAACGTCCTGACTTTC.

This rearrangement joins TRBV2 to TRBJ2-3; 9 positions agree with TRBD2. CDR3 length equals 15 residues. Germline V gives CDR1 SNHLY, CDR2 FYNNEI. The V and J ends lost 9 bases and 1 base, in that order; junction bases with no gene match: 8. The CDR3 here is CASKREVLGTDTQYF. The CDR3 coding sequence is TGTGCCAGTAAGCGGGAGGTGTTGGGCACAGATACGCAGTATTTT.

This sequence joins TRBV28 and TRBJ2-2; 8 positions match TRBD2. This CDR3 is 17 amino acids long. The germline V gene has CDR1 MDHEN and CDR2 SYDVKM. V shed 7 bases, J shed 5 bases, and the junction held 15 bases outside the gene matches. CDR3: CASIGASAGEGTGELFF. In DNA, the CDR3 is TGTGCCAGCATCGGGGCTTCAGCGGGAGAGGGTACCGGGGAGCTGTTTTTT.

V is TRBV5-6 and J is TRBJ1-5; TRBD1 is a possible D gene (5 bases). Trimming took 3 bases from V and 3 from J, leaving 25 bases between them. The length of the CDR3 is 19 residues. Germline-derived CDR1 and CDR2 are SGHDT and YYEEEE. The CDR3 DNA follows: TGTGCCAGCAGCTGGGGGGTGCGGGAGGGGTCGATTCCCAATCAGCCCCAGCATTTT. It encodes CASSWGVREGSIPNQPQHF. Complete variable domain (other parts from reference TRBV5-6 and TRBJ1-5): DAGVTQSPTHLIKTRGQQVTLRCSPKSGHDTVSWYQQALGQGPQFIFQYYEEEERQRGNFPDRFSGHQFPNYSSELNVNALLLGDSALYLCASSWGVREGSIPNQPQHFGDGTRLSIL.

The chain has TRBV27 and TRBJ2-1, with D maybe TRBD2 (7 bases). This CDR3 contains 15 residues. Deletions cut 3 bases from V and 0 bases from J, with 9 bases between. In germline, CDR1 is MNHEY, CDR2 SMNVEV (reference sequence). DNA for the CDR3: TGTGCCAGCAGTTTTAGGGGGGGCTCCTACAATGAGCAGTTCTTC. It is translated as CASSFRGGSYNEQFF.

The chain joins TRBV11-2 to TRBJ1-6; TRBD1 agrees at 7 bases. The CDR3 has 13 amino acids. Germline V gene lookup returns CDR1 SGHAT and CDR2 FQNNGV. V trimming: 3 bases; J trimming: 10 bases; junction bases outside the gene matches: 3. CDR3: CASSFDRVSPLHF. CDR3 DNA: TGTGCCAGCAGCTTCGACAGGGTATCACCCCTCCACTTT.

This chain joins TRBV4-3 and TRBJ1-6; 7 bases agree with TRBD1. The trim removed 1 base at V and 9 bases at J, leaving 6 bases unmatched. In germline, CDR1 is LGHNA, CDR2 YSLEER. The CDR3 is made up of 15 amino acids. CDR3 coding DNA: TGCGCCAGCAGCCAAGCAGGGCCAGGGGGTTCACCCCTCCACTTT. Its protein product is CASSQAGPGGSPLHF.

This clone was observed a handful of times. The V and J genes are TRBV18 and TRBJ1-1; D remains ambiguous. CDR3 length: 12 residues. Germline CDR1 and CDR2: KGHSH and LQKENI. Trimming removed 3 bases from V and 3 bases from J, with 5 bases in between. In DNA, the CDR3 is TGTGCCAGCTCACCGGGGTACACTGAAGCTTTCTTT. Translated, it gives CASSPGYTEAFF.